Listed below are T cell receptor beta chains from one sample, sequenced in a study of shared clonotypes between healthy human individuals. Sequencing was performed with immunoSEQ multiplex PCR; in TCRdb, only in-frame clones are kept and a portion is missing. In the table there are around 2.1 million clones, just over 90% of which are singletons. The sample comprised naive CD8+ T cells from PBMCs. The receptors shown here come from a young man in good health. Some clones in this sample may be carry-over from other donors' samples. Both conserved end residues are part of each CDR3. Each record gives: clone size, D gene, CDR3 length, V gene, J gene, CDR3 protein, CDR3 DNA. The D gene is left open where the match is weak. Clone size, where shown, is once, few, many, or a class for clones that have expanded.

.	.	15	TRBV7-9	TRBJ2-7	CASSDLTSRVGEQYF	TGTGCCAGCAGCGATCTCACATCACGGGTAGGAGAGCAGTACTTC
once	.	18	TRBV4-1	TRBJ1-6	CASSRVGTSSSYNSPLHF	TGCGCCAGCAGCCGGGTTGGGACATCCAGCTCCTATAATTCACCCCTCCACTTT
.	TRBD1	17	TRBV4-3	TRBJ2-2	CASSQTLRGQDTGELFF	TGCGCCAGCAGCCAAACTTTAAGGGGGCAGGACACCGGGGAGCTGTTTTTT
.	TRBD2	16	TRBV7-3	TRBJ2-1	CASSLWTSGMGNEQFF	TGTGCCAGCAGCCTATGGACTAGCGGGATGGGAAATGAGCAGTTCTTC
.	.	16	TRBV4-2	TRBJ1-5	CASSQDAGESNQPQHF	TGTGCCAGCAGCCAAGATGCAGGGGAGAGCAATCAGCCCCAGCATTTT
.	.	14	TRBV7-9	TRBJ1-5	CASSLGGSDQPQHF	TGTGCCAGCAGCTTAGGGGGGTCCGATCAGCCCCAGCATTTT
.	.	14	TRBV7-9	TRBJ1-6	CASRRANWDSPLHF	TGTGCCAGCAGAAGGGCCAACTGGGATTCACCCCTCCACTTT
.	.	17	TRBV7-9	TRBJ2-2	CASSLSSVASGTGELFF	TGTGCCAGCAGCTTATCATCGGTAGCGAGCGGAACCGGGGAGCTGTTTTTT
once	TRBD1	15	TRBV7-9	TRBJ2-7	CASSAPGTGHYEQYF	TGTGCCAGCAGCGCGCCCGGGACAGGGCACTACGAGCAGTACTTC
.	.	14	TRBV5-6	TRBJ2-7	CASSLGLGDYEQYF	TGTGCCAGCAGCTTGGGGCTAGGGGACTACGAGCAGTACTTC
.	.	16	TRBV11-2	TRBJ2-7	CASSLDGWSTFYEQYF	TGTGCCAGCAGCTTAGATGGGTGGTCGACATTCTACGAGCAGTACTTC
.	.	13	TRBV4-3	TRBJ2-7	CASAGGITYEQYF	TGCGCCAGCGCGGGCGGCATTACCTACGAGCAGTACTTC
.	.	11	TRBV29-1	TRBJ2-3	CSVRTGDTQYF	TGCAGCGTTCGGACCGGGGATACGCAGTATTTT
.	TRBD1	11	TRBV7-9	TRBJ2-7	CASSIEGQVRF	TGTGCCAGCAGTATAGAGGGACAGGTTAGATTC
.	.	15	TRBV15	TRBJ1-4	CATSRDLTTNEKLFF	TGTGCCACCAGCAGAGATCTAACAACTAATGAAAAACTGTTTTTT
.	TRBD2	17	TRBV5-1	TRBJ2-1	CASSLDVAGGPRNEQFF	TGCGCCAGCAGCTTGGACGTGGCGGGAGGGCCCCGAAATGAGCAGTTCTTC